The clone carrying this T cell receptor (beta chain) was counted many times. Its specificity is not known. Around 120 mL of blood, on average, came from one heparinised draw per donor. Every bit of the isolated RNA underwent reverse transcription, so sequencing read expressed TCRB transcripts. Libraries were prepared by immunoSEQ multiplex PCR; TCRdb keeps only in-frame clonotypes and omits some of them. The sample includes 120,000 to 150,000 clones, about 9.4% of them seen just once. This record belongs to a study of beta chain features in type 1 diabetes. Whole-study findings and limits: The naive, central memory and Treg TCRB repertoires showed an apparent similarity that was greater among patients than among healthy donors. Lower insertion and higher deletion counts appeared at VDJ junctions in type 1 diabetes patients. Type 1 diabetes patients had TCRB CDR3s that were shorter (moderately but significantly so) in all four CD4+ subsets.

The CDR3 is made up of 15 amino acids. The germline gives CDR1 MGHRA, CDR2 YSYEKL. J lost 0 bases, V lost 3 bases, and 3 bases had no gene match. The V and J genes are TRBV4-1 and TRBJ2-7; 9 positions match TRBD1. Input material: naive CD4+ T cells from blood. The sequence was collected from a man aged 18 to 30 in good health. The CDR3 here is CASSQGQGPSYEQYF. The CDR3, as DNA: TGCGCCAGCAGCCAGGGACAGGGCCCCTCCTACGAGCAGTACTTC.